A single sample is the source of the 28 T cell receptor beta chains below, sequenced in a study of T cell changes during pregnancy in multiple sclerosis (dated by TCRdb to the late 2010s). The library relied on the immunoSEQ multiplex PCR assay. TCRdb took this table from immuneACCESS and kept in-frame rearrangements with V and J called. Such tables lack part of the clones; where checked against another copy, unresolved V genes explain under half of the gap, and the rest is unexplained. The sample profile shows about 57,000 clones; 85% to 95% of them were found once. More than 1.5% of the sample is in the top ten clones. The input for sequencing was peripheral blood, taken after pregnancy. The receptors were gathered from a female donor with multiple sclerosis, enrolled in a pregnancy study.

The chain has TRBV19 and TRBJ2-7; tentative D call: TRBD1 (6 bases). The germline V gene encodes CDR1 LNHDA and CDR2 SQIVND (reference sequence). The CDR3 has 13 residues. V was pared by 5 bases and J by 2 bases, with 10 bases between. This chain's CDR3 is CASSPTGTYEQYF. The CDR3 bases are TGTGCCAGTAGTCCGACAGGCACCTACGAGCAGTACTTC.

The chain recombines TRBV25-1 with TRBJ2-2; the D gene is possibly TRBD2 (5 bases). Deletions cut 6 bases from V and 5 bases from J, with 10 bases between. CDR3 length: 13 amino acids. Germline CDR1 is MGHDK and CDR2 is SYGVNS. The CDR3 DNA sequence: TGTGCCAGCAGACATAGCGATACCGGGGAGCTGTTTTTT. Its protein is CASRHSDTGELFF.

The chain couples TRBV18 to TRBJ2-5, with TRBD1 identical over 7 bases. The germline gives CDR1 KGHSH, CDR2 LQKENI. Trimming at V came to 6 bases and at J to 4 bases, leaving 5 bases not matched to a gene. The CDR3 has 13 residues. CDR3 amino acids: CASSRPGGETQYF. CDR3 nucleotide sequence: TGTGCCAGCTCCCGTCCAGGGGGAGAGACCCAGTACTTC.

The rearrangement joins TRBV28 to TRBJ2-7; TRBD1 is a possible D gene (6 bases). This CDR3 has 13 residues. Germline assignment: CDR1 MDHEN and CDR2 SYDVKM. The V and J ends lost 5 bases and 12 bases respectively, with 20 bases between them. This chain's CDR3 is CASSEDSPKGLYF. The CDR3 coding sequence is TGTGCCAGCAGTGAGGACAGCCCAAAAGGTCTGTACTTC.

CDR3 in DNA: TGTGCCAGCAGCTTAATCGGGACAGGGAACGAGCAGTACTTC. This gives the protein CASSLIGTGNEQYF. The chain carries TRBV7-2 and TRBJ2-7, with 9 bases fitting TRBD1. The CDR3 loop spans 14 amino acids. With V trimmed by 2 bases and J by 5 bases, 4 bases remained unmatched. Germline V lookup: CDR1 SGHTA, CDR2 FQGNSA.

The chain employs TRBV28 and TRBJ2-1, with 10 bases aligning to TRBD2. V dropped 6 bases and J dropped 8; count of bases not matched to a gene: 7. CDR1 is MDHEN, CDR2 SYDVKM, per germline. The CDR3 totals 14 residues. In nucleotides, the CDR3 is TGTGCCAGCAGAAGCGGGAGGGCCGGGTATGAGCAGTTCTTC. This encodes CASRSGRAGYEQFF.

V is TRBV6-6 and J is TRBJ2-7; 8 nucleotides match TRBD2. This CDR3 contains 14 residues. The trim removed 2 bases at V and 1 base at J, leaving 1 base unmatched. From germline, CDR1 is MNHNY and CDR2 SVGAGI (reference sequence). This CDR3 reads CASSYASGSYEQYF. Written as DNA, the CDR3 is TGTGCCAGCAGTTACGCTAGCGGGTCCTACGAGCAGTACTTC.

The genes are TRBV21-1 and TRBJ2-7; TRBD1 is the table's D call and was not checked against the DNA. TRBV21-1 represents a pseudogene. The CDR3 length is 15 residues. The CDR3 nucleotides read TGTGCCAGCAAACAGGGACAGGGGAGTTACTACGAGCAGTACTTC. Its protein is CASKQGQGSYYEQYF.

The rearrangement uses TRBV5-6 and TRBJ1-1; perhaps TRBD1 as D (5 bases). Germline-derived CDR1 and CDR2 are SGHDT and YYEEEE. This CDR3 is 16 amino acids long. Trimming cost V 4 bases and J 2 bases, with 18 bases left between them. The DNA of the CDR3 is TGTGCCAGCAGCGGGCGGGGCTCCCGCGGCAACACTGAAGCTTTCTTT. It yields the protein CASSGRGSRGNTEAFF.

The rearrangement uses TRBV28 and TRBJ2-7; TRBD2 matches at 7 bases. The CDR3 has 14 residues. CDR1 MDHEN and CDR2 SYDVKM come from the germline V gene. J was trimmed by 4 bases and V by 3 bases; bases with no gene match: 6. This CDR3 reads CASSLAGEVYEQYF. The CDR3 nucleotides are TGTGCCAGCAGTTTGGCGGGAGAGGTGTACGAGCAGTACTTC.

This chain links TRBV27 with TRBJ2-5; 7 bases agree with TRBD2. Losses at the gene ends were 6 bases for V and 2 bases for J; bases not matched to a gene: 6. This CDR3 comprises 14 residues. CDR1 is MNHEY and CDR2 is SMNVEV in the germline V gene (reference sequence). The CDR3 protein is CASRALGGQETQYF. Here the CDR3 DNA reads TGTGCCAGCAGAGCCCTCGGGGGGCAAGAGACCCAGTACTTC.

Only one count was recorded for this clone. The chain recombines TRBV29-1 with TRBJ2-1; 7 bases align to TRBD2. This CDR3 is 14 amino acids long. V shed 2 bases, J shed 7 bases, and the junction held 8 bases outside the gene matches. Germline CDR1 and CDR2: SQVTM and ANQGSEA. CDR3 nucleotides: TGCAGCGTTGAATGGGCGGGAGTTCTAAATGAGCAGTTCTTC. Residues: CSVEWAGVLNEQFF.

The CDR3, as DNA: TGTGCCAGCAGTTACGCCCCACAAATTCCACCTTTCTTT. Amino acid sequence: CASSYAPQIPPFF. The J gene is TRBJ1-1, the V gene TRBV6-5; D gene uncertain. The CDR3 has 13 residues. CDR1 and CDR2 from the germline V gene are MNHEY and SVGAGI. Deletions cut 2 bases from V and 12 bases from J, with 16 bases between.

The CDR3 is CASSLEGGVGYTF. CDR3 coding DNA: TGTGCCAGCAGCTTAGAAGGGGGTGTGGGCTACACCTTC. The V and J genes are TRBV7-9 and TRBJ1-2; possible D gene TRBD1, 6 bases. The CDR3 is 13 amino acids. Trimming took 1 base from V and 8 from J, leaving 11 bases between them. CDR1 and CDR2 (germline): SEHNR, FQNEAQ (reference sequence). Filled out from reference TRBV7-9 and TRBJ1-2, the complete variable domain reads DTGVSQNPRHKITKRGQNVTFRCDPISEHNRLYWYRQTLGQGPEFLTYFQNEAQLEKSRLLSDRFSAERPKGSFSTLEIQRTEQGDSAMYLCASSLEGGVGYTFGSGTRLTVV.

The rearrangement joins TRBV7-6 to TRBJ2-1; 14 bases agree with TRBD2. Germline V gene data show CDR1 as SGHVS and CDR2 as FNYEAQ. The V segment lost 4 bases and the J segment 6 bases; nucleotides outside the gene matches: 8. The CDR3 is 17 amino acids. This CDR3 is CASSWGTSGREGNEQFF. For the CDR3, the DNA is TGTGCCAGCAGCTGGGGGACTAGCGGGAGAGAAGGCAATGAGCAGTTCTTC.

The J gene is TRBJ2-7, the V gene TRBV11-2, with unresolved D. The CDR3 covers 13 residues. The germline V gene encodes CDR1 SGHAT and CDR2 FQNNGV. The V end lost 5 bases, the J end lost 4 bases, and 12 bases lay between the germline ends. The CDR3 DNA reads TGTGCCAGCAGCCCGAGCCTTTATTACGAGCAGTACTTC. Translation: CASSPSLYYEQYF.

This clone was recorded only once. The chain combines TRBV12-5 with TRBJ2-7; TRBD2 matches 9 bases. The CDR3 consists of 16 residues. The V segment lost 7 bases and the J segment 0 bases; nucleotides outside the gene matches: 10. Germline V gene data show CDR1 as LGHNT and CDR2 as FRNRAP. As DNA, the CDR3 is TGTGCTAGTGCCCTACCACTGGGACTAGCCTCCTACGAGCAGTACTTC. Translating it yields CASALPLGLASYEQYF.

The CDR3 protein is CASSQDDGGFYNEQFF. The CDR3, as DNA: TGCGCCAGCAGCCAAGATGATGGCGGGTTCTACAATGAGCAGTTCTTC. The V gene is TRBV4-1, the J gene TRBJ2-1, with D possibly matching TRBD2 (5 bases). V lost 0 bases to trimming and J lost 3 bases, with 12 bases between them. Germline V gene sequence: CDR1 MGHRA, CDR2 YSYEKL. The CDR3 extends over 16 amino acids.

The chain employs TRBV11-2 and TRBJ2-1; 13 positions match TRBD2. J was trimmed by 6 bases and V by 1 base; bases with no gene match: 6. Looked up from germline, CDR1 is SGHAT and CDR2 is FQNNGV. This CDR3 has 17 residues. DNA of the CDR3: TGTGCCAGCAGCTTAGTAGGACTAGCGGGAGACTTCAATGAGCAGTTCTTC. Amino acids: CASSLVGLAGDFNEQFF.

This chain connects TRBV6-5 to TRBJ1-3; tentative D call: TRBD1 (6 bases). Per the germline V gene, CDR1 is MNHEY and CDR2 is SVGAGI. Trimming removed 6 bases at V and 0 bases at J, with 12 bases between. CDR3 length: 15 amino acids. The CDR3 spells CASSPDRFSGNTIYF. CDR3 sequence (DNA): TGTGCCAGCAGCCCCGACAGGTTCTCTGGAAACACCATATATTTT.

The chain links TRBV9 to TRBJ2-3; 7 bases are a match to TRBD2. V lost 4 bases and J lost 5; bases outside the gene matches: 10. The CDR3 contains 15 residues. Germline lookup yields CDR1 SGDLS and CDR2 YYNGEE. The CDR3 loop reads CASSTLGRELDTQYF. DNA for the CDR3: TGTGCCAGCAGCACCCTTGGGCGGGAGTTAGATACGCAGTATTTT.

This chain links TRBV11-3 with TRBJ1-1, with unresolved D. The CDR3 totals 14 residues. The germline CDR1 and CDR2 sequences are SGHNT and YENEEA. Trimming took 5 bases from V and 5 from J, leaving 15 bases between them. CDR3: CASSPIDGLTEAFF. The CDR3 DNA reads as TGTGCCAGCAGCCCTATCGACGGGTTGACTGAAGCTTTCTTT. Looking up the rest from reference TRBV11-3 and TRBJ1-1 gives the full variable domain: EAGVVQSPRYKIIEKKQPVAFWCNPISGHNTLYWYLQNLGQGPELLIRYENEEAVDDSQLPKDRFSAERLKGVDSTLKIQPAELGDSAVYLCASSPIDGLTEAFFGQGTRLTVV.

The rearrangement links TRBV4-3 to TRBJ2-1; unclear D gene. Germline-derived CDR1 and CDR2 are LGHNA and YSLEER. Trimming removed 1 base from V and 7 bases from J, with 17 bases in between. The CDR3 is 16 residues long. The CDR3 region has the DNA TGCGCCAGCAGCCAAGGTTCAGGCAGAAGTGGTAATGAGCAGTTCTTC. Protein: CASSQGSGRSGNEQFF.

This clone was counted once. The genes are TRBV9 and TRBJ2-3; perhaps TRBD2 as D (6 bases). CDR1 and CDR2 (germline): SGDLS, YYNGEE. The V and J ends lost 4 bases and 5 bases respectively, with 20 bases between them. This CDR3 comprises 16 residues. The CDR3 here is CASSHSGGIKVDTQYF. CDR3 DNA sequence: TGTGCCAGCAGCCACTCTGGCGGGATAAAGGTAGATACGCAGTATTTT.

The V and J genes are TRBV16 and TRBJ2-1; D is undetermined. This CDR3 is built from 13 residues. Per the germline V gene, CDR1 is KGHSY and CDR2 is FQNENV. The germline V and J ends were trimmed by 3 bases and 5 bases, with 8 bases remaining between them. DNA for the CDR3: TGTGCCAGCAGCCAGACAACGAACAATGAGCAGTTCTTC. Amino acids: CASSQTTNNEQFF. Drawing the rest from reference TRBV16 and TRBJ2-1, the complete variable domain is GEEVAQTPKHLVRGEGQKAKLYCAPIKGHSYVFWYQQVLKNEFKFLISFQNENVFDETGMPKERFSAKCLPNSPCSLEIQATKLEDSAVYFCASSQTTNNEQFFGPGTRLTVL.

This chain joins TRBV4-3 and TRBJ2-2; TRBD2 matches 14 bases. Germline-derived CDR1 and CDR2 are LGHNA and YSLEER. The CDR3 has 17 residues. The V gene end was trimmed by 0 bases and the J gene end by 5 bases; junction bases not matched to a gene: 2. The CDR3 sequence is CASSQERTSGRTGELFF. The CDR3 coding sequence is TGCGCCAGCAGCCAAGAGCGGACTAGCGGGAGGACCGGGGAGCTGTTTTTT.

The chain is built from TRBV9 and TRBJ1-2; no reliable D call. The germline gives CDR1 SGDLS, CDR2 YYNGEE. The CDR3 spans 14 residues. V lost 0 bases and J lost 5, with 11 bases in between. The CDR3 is CASSVAGQAYGYTF. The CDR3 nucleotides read TGTGCCAGCAGCGTAGCTGGGCAGGCTTATGGCTACACCTTC.

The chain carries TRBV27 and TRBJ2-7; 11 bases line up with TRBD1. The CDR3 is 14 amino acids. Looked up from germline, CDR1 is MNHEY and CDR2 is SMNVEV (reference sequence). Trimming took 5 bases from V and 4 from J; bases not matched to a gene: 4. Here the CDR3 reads CASSQGTGGYEQYF. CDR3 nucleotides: TGTGCCAGCAGTCAGGGGACAGGGGGGTACGAGCAGTACTTC.